These 23 T cell receptor beta chains were sequenced from one sample in a study of regulatory T cells in long-lasting Graves disease. Time point indicated: newly diagnosed GD, antithyroid drugs for less than 3 months. Isolated PBMC RNA provided the starting material for the TCR library. CDR3 regions were amplified by Arm-PCR using iRepertoire HTBI primers to build TCR beta libraries. Using its own MiXCR run on the multiplex PCR reads, TCRdb lists one record per CDR3 protein. The sample lists fewer than 450,000 distinct CDR3 sequences; 15% were seen once. Separately, the same data were catalogued under a study of T cells in Graves' hyperthyroidism and ophthalmopathy.

This sample comprised peripheral blood mononuclear cells (PBMCs), obtained at new diagnosis, from a patient treated with antithyroid drugs. These receptors were taken from a woman in her thirties or forties with Graves disease.

The sample holds a few counts of this clonotype. CDR3 in amino acids: CASRPPTGGSYGYTF. The CDR3 DNA reads as TGTGCCAGCAGACCACCGACAGGAGGGAGCTATGGCTACACCTTC. The chain recombines TRBV7-9 with TRBJ1-2; D might be TRBD1 (6 bases). CDR1 and CDR2 (germline): SEHNR, FQNEAQ (reference sequence). V lost 6 bases and J 4 bases, leaving 18 bases between the germline ends. The CDR3 is made up of 15 amino acids.

This rearrangement joins TRBV7-8 to TRBJ1-2; D might be TRBD1 (6 bases). Per the germline V gene, CDR1 is SGHVS and CDR2 is FQNEAQ. Trimming took off 1 base at V and 0 bases at J, with 15 bases between the two ends. This CDR3 region has 17 residues. This chain's CDR3 is CASSLGGQGYSNYGYTF. The CDR3, as DNA: TGTGCCAGCAGCTTAGGGGGACAAGGGTATTCTAACTATGGCTACACCTTC.

This clonotype showed up many times. This chain links TRBV27 with TRBJ2-7, with 8 bases that match TRBD1. J lost 2 bases, V lost 6 bases, and 9 bases had no gene match. CDR3 length equals 15 residues. Germline V lookup: CDR1 MNHEY, CDR2 SMNVEV (reference sequence). CDR3 loop: CASSLPQGGTYEQYF. The CDR3 nucleotides are TGTGCCAGCAGCCTTCCACAGGGGGGTACCTACGAGCAGTACTTC.

The V call is TRBV19, the J call TRBJ1-1; 7 bases are shared with TRBD1. Looked up from germline, CDR1 is LNHDA and CDR2 is SQIVND (reference sequence). Trimming cost V 5 bases and J 5 bases; bases outside gene matches: 11. CDR3 size: 15 residues. As DNA, the CDR3 is TGTGCCAGTAGTGACCGAGGACAGGCGGCGACTGAAGCTTTCTTT. Translation: CASSDRGQAATEAFF.

This clonotype showed up just a few times. The chain uses TRBV10-3 and TRBJ1-3; D is possibly TRBD1 (6 bases). The CDR3 sequence is 14 residues long. CDR1 ENHRY and CDR2 SYGVKD come from the germline V gene. V lost 7 bases, J lost 2 bases, and 12 bases lay in between. The CDR3 sequence: CAIIRTDPGNTIYF. For the CDR3, the DNA is TGTGCCATCATTCGGACAGACCCTGGAAACACCATATATTTT.

This clonotype has a count of ten or more. V is TRBV12-3 or TRBV12-4 and J is TRBJ2-3; 10 bases align to TRBD2. The J segment lost 1 base and the V segment lost 1 base, leaving 11 bases of the junction unmatched. CDR3 length: 19 residues. CDR3 DNA: TGTGCCAGCAGTTTAGGTAAGCGGGAGGGCCATGCCGGCACAGATACGCAGTATTTT. Translation gives CASSLGKREGHAGTDTQYF.

Concerning this clonotype: Given a far larger clone just one base away, this is likely a sequencing read error. The CDR3 spells CTSSSPGTGGEQYF. DNA of the CDR3: TGTACCAGCAGCTCTCCCGGGACAGGGGGGGAGCAGTACTTC. The chain recombines TRBV11-2 with TRBJ2-3; 11 bases agree with TRBD1. Near its end, the DNA agrees better with TRBJ2-7, so the J call may be wrong. The CDR3 has 14 amino acids. CDR1 SGHAT and CDR2 FQNNGV come from the germline V gene.

This clonotype was counted only a few times. The chain recombines TRBV20-1 with TRBJ2-7; TRBD1 agrees at 7 bases. CDR3 length: 15 amino acids. Trimming at V came to 6 bases and at J to 0 bases, leaving 11 bases not matched to a gene. Per germline, CDR1 DFQATT and CDR2 SNEGSKA (reference sequence). The CDR3 DNA reads TGCAGTGCCCGAGTCCCTGGGACAGCCTCCTACGAGCAGTACTTC. Translating gives CSARVPGTASYEQYF.

In its sample, this clonotype was seen many times. The rearrangement joins TRBV12-3 or TRBV12-4 to TRBJ1-4; 8 bases are shared with TRBD1. This CDR3 spans 18 amino acids. Trimming took 5 bases from V and 0 from J; bases not matched to a gene: 11. This CDR3 reads CASSDGQGAFSTNEKLFF. The CDR3 DNA is TGTGCCAGCAGTGACGGACAGGGTGCCTTCTCAACTAATGAAAAACTGTTTTTT.

This clonotype was detected many times. The chain joins TRBV28 to TRBJ1-2; D is uncertain. The V end was cut by 3 bases, the J end by 4 bases, with 12 bases between. CDR3 size: 14 residues. CDR1 and CDR2 (germline): MDHEN, SYDVKM. The CDR3 DNA reads TGTGCCAGCAGTTTCTCGGCGGCAGCCTATGGCTACACCTTC. Protein product: CASSFSAAAYGYTF.

The V and J genes are TRBV11-2 and TRBJ2-7; 9 bases are a match to TRBD2. Germline V gene data show CDR1 as SGHAT and CDR2 as FQNNGV. The CDR3 has 15 amino acids. The junction had 5 bases not matched to a gene; V was cut back by 4 bases and J by 1 base. CDR3 region: CASSSGLATSYEQYF. Written as DNA, the CDR3 is TGTGCCAGCAGCTCCGGACTAGCGACATCCTACGAGCAGTACTTC.

This clonotype appeared many times. This rearrangement joins TRBV28 to TRBJ2-1; D is tentatively TRBD1 or TRBD2 (7 bases each). V was pared by 5 bases and J by 7 bases, with 15 bases between. This CDR3 is built from 14 residues. From germline, CDR1 is MDHEN and CDR2 SYDVKM. As DNA, the CDR3 is TGTGCCAGCAGTCCCGACAGGGAGGGGAATGAGCAGTTCTTC. The encoded protein is CASSPDREGNEQFF.

This clonotype was found many times. The J gene is TRBJ2-1, the V gene TRBV7-8; TRBD2 might be the D (6 bases). With the DNA end fitting TRBJ2-5 better, the J assignment may be wrong. Germline values: CDR1 SGHVS, CDR2 FQNEAQ. The CDR3 runs 15 residues. The CDR3 DNA is TGTGCCAGCAGCCCCGGGGGTGGATCGGTAGAGACCCAGTACTTC. It codes for CASSPGGGSVETQYF.

The V gene is TRBV5-1, the J gene TRBJ1-1, with D maybe TRBD1 (6 bases). This CDR3 contains 18 residues. Trimming removed 5 bases at V and 0 bases at J, with 23 bases between. Germline CDR1 and CDR2: SGHRS and YFSETQ. The CDR3 DNA reads TGCGCCAGCAGACAGGGCAGAGTGGGCAGTGCAATGAACACTGAAGCTTTCTTT. It encodes CASRQGRVGSAMNTEAFF.

This clonotype was counted only a few times. The J gene is TRBJ1-1, the V gene TRBV5-1; 10 bases agree with TRBD1. The CDR3 is 15 amino acids. J gave up 5 bases and V 3 bases, and 7 bases lay outside the gene matches. Germline V gene sequence: CDR1 SGHRS, CDR2 YFSETQ. The CDR3 DNA reads TGCGCCAGCAGCTGGGGACAGGGGAGTAATACTGAAGCTTTCTTT. Its protein is CASSWGQGSNTEAFF.

There are many counts of this clonotype. The rearrangement uses TRBV6-2 or TRBV6-3 and TRBJ2-7, with 8 bases aligning to TRBD2. Looked up from germline, CDR1 is MNHEY and CDR2 is SVGEGT. V lost 4 bases to trimming and J lost 2 bases; unmatched junction nucleotides: 16. This CDR3 spans 18 amino acids. CDR3 DNA sequence: TGTGCCAGCAGTTCCTTCCGGAGGCTAGCGGGCATCCCCTACGAGCAGTACTTC. Its protein is CASSSFRRLAGIPYEQYF.

The rearrangement uses TRBV19 and TRBJ1-3; D gene unclear. CDR3 length: 15 residues. Germline V gene data show CDR1 as LNHDA and CDR2 as SQIVND (reference sequence). Between the trimmed V and J ends, which lost 1 base and 0 bases, there was a span of 7 bases. CDR3 sequence: CASSIGGNSGNTIYF. The CDR3 DNA reads TGTGCCAGTAGTATAGGAGGAAACTCTGGAAACACCATATATTTT.

There are a few counts of this clonotype. CDR3 in amino acids: CASSGQGPHEQYF. The CDR3 bases are TGCGCCAGCAGCGGACAGGGACCTCACGAGCAGTACTTC. The chain couples TRBV10-2 to TRBJ2-7; 8 bases fit TRBD1. Germline V CDR1 and CDR2: WSHSY, SAAADI. The CDR3 consists of 13 residues. Trimming removed 6 bases from V and 5 bases from J; junction bases left unmatched: 6.

This clonotype was counted between two and nine times. CDR3 coding DNA: TGTGCCAGCAGCCCCCCCTGGGACGACTATGGCTACACCTTC. This gives the protein CASSPPWDDYGYTF. The chain links TRBV7-9 to TRBJ1-2, with D possibly matching TRBD1 (5 bases). This CDR3 is built from 14 residues. The V gene lost 5 bases and the J gene lost 3 bases, with 13 bases spanning the gap. Germline CDR1 is SEHNR and CDR2 is FQNEAQ (reference sequence).

The table lists this clonotype with many counts. This sequence joins TRBV2 and TRBJ2-7, with 10 nucleotides matching TRBD1. Germline V CDR1 and CDR2: SNHLY, FYNNEI. There are 14 residues in the CDR3. The V gene end was trimmed by 6 bases and the J gene end by 2 bases; junction bases not matched to a gene: 4. DNA for the CDR3: TGTGCCAGCAGGATGGACAGGGGGACCTACGAGCAGTACTTC. Encoded protein: CASRMDRGTYEQYF.

This clonotype has ten or more counts. The chain uses TRBV11-2 and TRBJ2-1; D is unclear. The germline gives CDR1 SGHAT, CDR2 FQNNGV. This CDR3 spans 11 amino acids. The V gene lost 10 bases and the J gene lost 3 bases, with 7 bases spanning the gap. The CDR3 DNA follows: TGTGCCACCAGGAACTACAATGAGCAGTTCTTC. The encoded protein is CATRNYNEQFF.

This clonotype was detected many times. J is TRBJ2-7 and V is TRBV20-1; unclear D gene. The CDR3 covers 12 residues. Per the germline V gene, CDR1 is DFQATT and CDR2 is SNEGSKA (reference sequence). V was shortened by 3 bases and J by 7 bases, with 13 bases between the two germline ends. This chain's CDR3 is CSARGGPKEQYF. The CDR3 DNA reads as TGCAGTGCTAGGGGTGGCCCCAAGGAGCAGTACTTC.

This clonotype was counted between two and nine times. This sequence joins TRBV19 and TRBJ1-5; unclear D gene. Germline CDR1 is LNHDA and CDR2 is SQIVND (reference sequence). This CDR3 has 12 residues. Deletions cut 3 bases from V and 4 bases from J, with 4 bases between. CDR3 residues: CASSISNQPQHF. DNA of the CDR3: TGTGCCAGTAGTATTTCAAATCAGCCCCAGCATTTT.